These 30 T cell receptor beta chains were sequenced from one sample in a study of Tregs in tolerant kidney transplant recipients. What these receptors recognize is not known. The data were produced by immunoSEQ multiplex PCR, yet TCRdb's version contains in-frame clones alone and is incomplete. The sample carries 4,000 to 5,500 clones, approximately 40% recorded once. Sequencing was done on a sample of CD8+ T cells from blood cultured with allogeneic cells. The receptors originated from a human donor in good health.

V gene TRBV27 combines with J gene TRBJ2-7; TRBD1 is a possible D gene (6 bases). Deletions cut 6 bases from V and 3 bases from J, with 12 bases between. Germline CDR1 is MNHEY and CDR2 is SMNVEV (reference sequence). The CDR3 is made up of 13 amino acids. The CDR3: CASSLGQLYEQYF. The CDR3 DNA is TGTGCCAGCAGCCTCGGACAGCTCTACGAGCAGTACTTC.

The J gene is TRBJ2-4, the V gene TRBV7-3; perhaps TRBD2 as D (6 bases). CDR3 size: 13 residues. CDR1 and CDR2 from the germline V gene are SGHTA and FQGTGA. The V end was cut by 2 bases, the J end by 6 bases, with 8 bases between. The CDR3: CASSLLAVNIQYF. CDR3 sequence (DNA): TGTGCCAGCAGCTTATTAGCGGTAAACATTCAGTACTTC.

This clone is labeled medium-sized (0.01 to 0.1%). The chain has TRBV7-9 and TRBJ1-2; maybe TRBD1 (6 bases). CDR1 SEHNR and CDR2 FQNEAQ come from the germline V gene (reference sequence). With 2 bases removed from V and 7 bases from J, the gap between germline ends came to 11 bases. The CDR3 totals 13 residues. The CDR3 protein is CASSLNRVSGYTF. For the CDR3, the DNA is TGTGCCAGCAGCTTAAACAGGGTCTCTGGCTACACCTTC.

This clone ranks as medium-sized. The chain uses TRBV19 and TRBJ1-1; the D is unclear. Germline-derived CDR1 and CDR2 are LNHDA and SQIVND (reference sequence). V was shortened by 4 bases and J by 8 bases, with 11 bases between the two germline ends. The CDR3 loop spans 12 amino acids. Here the CDR3 reads CASSSPTPEAFF. Here the CDR3 DNA reads TGTGCCAGTAGTAGCCCGACTCCAGAAGCTTTCTTT.

The count of this clone is one. The chain uses TRBV21-1 and TRBJ1-2; no DNA check was done on the table's D call, TRBD1. TRBV21-1 is a pseudogene locus. The CDR3 loop spans 15 amino acids. The CDR3 nucleotides read TGTGCCAGCAGCAAAGAGGGGACAGGGTTTCATGGCTACACCTTC. This sequence encodes CASSKEGTGFHGYTF.

This clone was seen a few times. V is TRBV4-1 and J is TRBJ1-5; D ambiguous. Trimming removed 1 base at V and 6 bases at J, with 16 bases between. CDR3 size: 16 residues. Per the germline V gene, CDR1 is MGHRA and CDR2 is YSYEKL. This chain's CDR3 is CASSQVFRSGSQPQHF. The CDR3 DNA reads as TGCGCCAGCAGCCAAGTCTTTAGGTCAGGCAGTCAGCCCCAGCATTTT.

This clone occurred many times. The V and J genes are TRBV5-6 and TRBJ2-2; no reliable D call. V was shortened by 2 bases and J by 7 bases, with 6 bases between the two germline ends. Looked up from germline, CDR1 is SGHDT and CDR2 is YYEEEE. The CDR3 loop spans 12 amino acids. The CDR3 DNA reads TGTGCCAGCAGCTTTGGATACGGGGAGCTGTTTTTT. Protein: CASSFGYGELFF.

The gene calls are TRBV15 and TRBJ2-7; D gene uncertain. Trimming took off 4 bases at V and 2 bases at J, with 9 bases between the two ends. Germline CDR1 is LNHNV and CDR2 is YYDKDF (reference sequence). The CDR3 runs to 13 residues. The CDR3 loop is CATSTAGPYEQYF. The DNA of the CDR3 is TGTGCCACCAGCACCGCCGGGCCCTACGAGCAGTACTTC.

This clone has just a few counts. The J gene is TRBJ2-3, the V gene TRBV21-1; the tabulated D call, TRBD2, remains unverified against the DNA. TRBV21-1 is annotated as a pseudogene. The CDR3 contains 20 residues. The DNA for the CDR3 is TGTGCCAGCCATCCTCCAGAGCTGGGGAGACGGTCGTCCCCCACAGATACGCAGTATTTT. It is translated as CASHPPELGRRSSPTDTQYF.

The J gene is TRBJ2-1, the V gene TRBV6-1, with 11 nucleotides matching TRBD2. V shed 5 bases and J 7 bases; nucleotides not matched to a gene: 4. The CDR3 sequence is 14 residues long. Germline assignment: CDR1 MNHNS and CDR2 SASEGT. In DNA form, the CDR3 reads TGTGCCAGCAGTCAACTAGCGGGGGATAATGAGCAGTTCTTC. This sequence encodes CASSQLAGDNEQFF.

V and J are TRBV5-8 and TRBJ2-3; tentative D call: TRBD2 (5 bases). The germline V gene encodes CDR1 SGHTS and CDR2 YDEGEE. The CDR3 length is 13 residues. The germline V and J ends were trimmed by 0 bases and 6 bases, with 8 bases remaining between them. The CDR3 nucleotides read TGTGCCAGCAGCTTGGGGCCGGGGGATACGCAGTATTTT. This sequence encodes CASSLGPGDTQYF.

The chain has TRBV6-5 and TRBJ2-1; TRBD2 is a possible D gene (5 bases). Germline V gives CDR1 MNHEY, CDR2 SVGAGI. This CDR3 comprises 12 residues. Trimming left V 2 bases short and J 8 bases short, with 7 bases between. CDR3: CASSYPSHEQFF. The CDR3 coding sequence is TGTGCCAGCAGTTACCCTAGCCATGAGCAGTTCTTC.

By sample fraction, this clone is medium-sized. This chain joins TRBV6-1 and TRBJ2-7; weak D call: TRBD1 (6 bases). With 4 bases removed from V and 3 bases from J, the gap between germline ends came to 16 bases. CDR1 and CDR2 (germline): MNHNS, SASEGT. The length of the CDR3 is 15 residues. CDR3 amino acids: CASSARDNRVYEQYF. The CDR3 DNA follows: TGTGCCAGCAGTGCCCGGGACAACCGAGTCTACGAGCAGTACTTC.

The chain links TRBV7-3 to TRBJ2-1; 9 nucleotides agree with TRBD2. Germline lookup yields CDR1 SGHTA and CDR2 FQGTGA. The CDR3 totals 17 residues. Trimming took 5 bases from V and 2 from J; bases not matched to a gene: 10. The CDR3 DNA sequence: TGTGCCAGCAGCCCCTGGGTAGCGGGAGTACCCTACAATGAGCAGTTCTTC. Translation gives CASSPWVAGVPYNEQFF.

Concerning this clone itself: Germline is not matched at one junction end, which may reflect a read error. The sample contains more than one DNA sequence encoding this CDR3. This chain links TRBV4-1 with TRBJ2-5; D ambiguous. The CDR3 is 11 amino acids. CDR1 is MGHRA and CDR2 is YSYEKL in the germline V gene. Written as DNA, the CDR3 is TGTGCCAGCAGCCGCCGGGAGACCCAGTACTTC. Protein sequence: CASSRRETQYF.

CDR3 nucleotides: TGTGCCATCAGTGAGAACGGGGGGGGCGCCGAGCAGTACTTC. Protein product: CAISENGGGAEQYF. The gene calls are TRBV10-3 and TRBJ2-7; 8 positions agree with TRBD2. The V and J ends lost 2 bases and 6 bases, in that order; junction bases with no gene match: 6. In germline, CDR1 is ENHRY, CDR2 SYGVKD. The CDR3 loop spans 14 amino acids.

V usage is TRBV4-3 and J usage is TRBJ2-7, with a possible D match to TRBD1 (6 bases). The V end was cut by 0 bases, the J end by 2 bases, with 11 bases between. CDR1 and CDR2 from the germline V gene are LGHNA and YSLEER. This CDR3 region has 15 residues. Written as DNA, the CDR3 is TGCGCCAGCAGCCAAGACAGGACAGAACCCTACGAGCAGTACTTC. This codes for CASSQDRTEPYEQYF.

This clone is labeled medium-sized. The V call is TRBV4-3, the J call TRBJ2-4, with no clear D. Deletions cut 3 bases from V and 11 bases from J, with 14 bases between. CDR1 and CDR2 (germline): LGHNA, YSLEER. This CDR3 spans 13 amino acids. The CDR3 nucleotides are TGCGCCAGCAGCCAGAGACACGGCACTCTTCAGTACTTC. Its protein product is CASSQRHGTLQYF.

Of note for this clone: A read error may produce the germline difference seen at one junction end. V is TRBV5-8 and J is TRBJ1-5, with 8 bases lining up with TRBD1. Germline V gives CDR1 SGHTS, CDR2 YDEGEE. The CDR3 length is 15 residues. CDR3 residues: CASSQEWTGRRPQHF. CDR3 DNA: TGCGCCAGCAGCCAAGAGTGGACAGGGCGGAGGCCCCAGCATTTT.

This clone is judged medium-sized. The V gene is TRBV13, the J gene TRBJ2-7; D is uncertain. The V gene's germline CDR1 is PRHDT and CDR2 FYEKMQ (reference sequence). The V gene lost 4 bases and the J gene lost 0 bases, with 7 bases spanning the gap. The CDR3 spans 13 residues. The CDR3, as DNA: TGTGCCAGCAGCTCCGAAAACTCCTACGAGCAGTACTTC. Protein sequence: CASSSENSYEQYF.

This chain links TRBV6-5 with TRBJ2-5; a possible D gene is TRBD2 (5 bases). The V end was cut by 2 bases, the J end by 7 bases, with 8 bases between. CDR3 length equals 12 residues. In germline, CDR1 is MNHEY, CDR2 SVGAGI. The chain's CDR3 is CASSYGSGTQYF. The DNA of the CDR3 is TGTGCCAGCAGTTACGGGAGCGGGACCCAGTACTTC.

The chain uses TRBV5-4 and TRBJ1-1; D not certain. V lost 2 bases and J 0 bases, leaving 5 bases between the germline ends. The germline V gene has CDR1 SGHNT and CDR2 YYREEE (reference sequence). The CDR3 is 13 amino acids. CDR3 nucleotides: TGTGCCAGCAGCTTAGATTTGAACACTGAAGCTTTCTTT. Protein product: CASSLDLNTEAFF.

This clone was detected once. The V call is TRBV2, the J call TRBJ2-7; a possible D gene is TRBD1 (6 bases). Per germline, CDR1 SNHLY and CDR2 FYNNEI. The CDR3 sequence is 15 residues long. The V gene lost 5 bases and the J gene lost 2 bases, with 16 bases spanning the gap. The CDR3 sequence: CASSRRDTLPYEQYF. The CDR3 DNA reads TGTGCCAGCAGTCGTAGGGACACTCTTCCCTACGAGCAGTACTTC.

This sequence joins TRBV27 and TRBJ1-2; D is possibly TRBD1 (5 bases). Germline-derived CDR1 and CDR2 are MNHEY and SMNVEV (reference sequence). The V gene lost 0 bases and the J gene lost 1 base, with 6 bases spanning the gap. The CDR3 covers 14 residues. The chain's CDR3 is CASSLSGGNYGYTF. CDR3 DNA: TGTGCCAGCAGTTTATCGGGGGGTAACTATGGCTACACCTTC.

In its sample, this clone was seen a few times. V gene TRBV7-8 combines with J gene TRBJ2-2; 7 bases align to TRBD1. The germline V gene encodes CDR1 SGHVS and CDR2 FQNEAQ. This CDR3 is built from 14 residues. Losses at the gene ends were 1 base for V and 9 bases for J; bases not matched to a gene: 5. CDR3: CASSLGQGNRELFF. The DNA of the CDR3 is TGTGCCAGCAGCTTAGGACAGGGCAATCGGGAGCTGTTTTTT.

This clone is medium-sized within its sample. The genes are TRBV4-3 and TRBJ2-7; D may be TRBD2 (6 bases). Trimming cost V 1 base and J 4 bases, with 11 bases left between them. From germline, CDR1 is LGHNA and CDR2 YSLEER. The CDR3 is 14 amino acids. Here the CDR3 DNA reads TGCGCCAGCAGCCAAGGAATCAGCGGGTACGAGCAGTACTTC. Its translation: CASSQGISGYEQYF.

The chain combines TRBV18 with TRBJ2-7, with 7 bases lining up with TRBD1. The V gene end was trimmed by 3 bases and the J gene end by 4 bases; junction bases not matched to a gene: 6. This CDR3 has 14 amino acids. Germline assignment: CDR1 KGHSH and CDR2 LQKENI. The CDR3 DNA follows: TGTGCCAGCTCACCTGATCAGGGGGAATACGAGCAGTACTTC. Protein sequence: CASSPDQGEYEQYF.

This clone was seen only a few times. V gene TRBV11-3 combines with J gene TRBJ2-7; D gene uncertain. The CDR3 is 15 residues long. Deletions cut 5 bases from V and 0 bases from J, with 14 bases between. In germline, CDR1 is SGHNT, CDR2 YENEEA. CDR3 nucleotide sequence: TGTGCCAGCAGCCCCTCGGCCGGTAGCTCCTACGAGCAGTACTTC. Translating gives CASSPSAGSSYEQYF.

Remarks on this clone: A far larger clone is one base from this, pointing to a likely read error. In the same sample, other DNA sequences code for this CDR3. The CDR3 loop is CASSRRETQYF. As DNA, the CDR3 is TGCGCCAGCAGCCGCCGGGAGACCCAGTACTTC. V usage is TRBV4-1 and J usage is TRBJ2-5; unclear D gene. Germline CDR1 and CDR2: MGHRA and YSYEKL. The CDR3 extends over 11 amino acids. Trimming removed 4 bases at V and 5 bases at J, with 5 bases between.

The J gene is TRBJ2-1, the V gene TRBV7-2; TRBD2 aligns across 9 bases. There are 16 residues in the CDR3. V lost 6 bases, J lost 12 bases, and 18 bases stayed unmatched. The V gene's germline CDR1 is SGHTA and CDR2 FQGNSA. The CDR3 sequence: CASSPGRGTSRLGQFF. CDR3 DNA: TGTGCCAGCAGTCCAGGGAGGGGGACTAGCAGGTTGGGGCAGTTCTTC.